Each of the 21 T cell receptor gamma chains below was sequenced from the same sample in a study of Vδ1+ human thymocytes. What these receptors recognize is not known. Study-wide results and caveats: Thymic TRG and TRD repertoires appeared highly polyclonal, with Gaussian CDR3 length distributions.

RNA was extracted from the cells and then reverse transcribed. CDR3 amplicons came from multiplex PCR with pooled V-gene forward and constant-region reverse primers. TCRdb re-identified clones in the multiplex PCR reads via CATT. The data hold 8,700 or so gamma-chain clones, with roughly 56% observed a single time. Sample: Vdelta1+ gamma-delta thymocytes from the thymus. The subset is: FACS-sorted CD3+ TCRalphabeta- TCRVdelta1+ TCRVdelta2- thymocytes. Receptors originate from a girl under two years old who had congenital heart surgery.

This chain connects TRGV9 to TRGJ1 or TRGJ2. TCRdb does not report a J gene; here it was assigned by matching the DNA to germline references. Per the germline V gene, CDR1 is GITISATS and CDR2 is ISYDGTV (reference sequence). Germline trimming cut 1 base from V and 9 bases from J; bases unmatched to any gene: 3. This CDR3 has 11 residues. The CDR3 loop reads CALWEVFKKLF. The CDR3 DNA is TGTGCCTTGTGGGAGGTTTTTAAGAAACTCTTT.

Worth noting for this clone: A much bigger clone sits one base away, suggesting this may be a read error. The chain joins TRGV5 to TRGJ1 or TRGJ2. TCRdb carries no J gene annotation; the J gene was assigned here by matching the DNA with germline. Germline loops: CDR1 VINAFY, CDR2 YDVSNSKD. The CDR3 extends over 14 amino acids. The V and J ends lost 0 bases and 3 bases, in that order; junction bases with no gene match: 5. The DNA of the CDR3 is TGTGCCACCTGGGACAGGCGGAGTTATTATAAGAAACTCTTT. It specifies CATWDRRSYYKKLF.

The V gene is TRGV4, the J gene TRGJ1 or TRGJ2. From germline, CDR1 is EGSTGY and CDR2 YDSYTSSV. The V gene end was trimmed by 2 bases and the J gene end by 4 bases; junction bases not matched to a gene: 5. This CDR3 is 13 amino acids long. The CDR3 DNA follows: TGTGCCACCTGGGATGCCCTCTATTATAAGAAACTCTTT. As protein: CATWDALYYKKLF.

The genes are TRGV3 and TRGJP2. The J gene, absent from TCRdb, was called here by matching the DNA to germline. CDR1 VTNTFY and CDR2 YDVSTARD come from the germline V gene (reference sequence). V gave up 3 bases and J gave up 4 bases; unmatched junction bases: 5. This CDR3 has 14 residues. In nucleotides, the CDR3 is TGTGCCACCTGGGACGGGAATAGTGATTGGATCAAGACGTTT. It yields the protein CATWDGNSDWIKTF.

V usage is TRGV3 and J usage is TRGJ1 or TRGJ2. The J gene, missing from TCRdb, was assigned here through DNA to germline matching. CDR3 length: 13 amino acids. V shed 3 bases and J 8 bases; nucleotides not matched to a gene: 10. Germline CDR1 reads VTNTFY; CDR2 reads YDVSTARD (reference sequence). The CDR3 protein is CATWDGGRNKKLF. The CDR3 nucleotides read TGTGCCACCTGGGACGGGGGAAGGAATAAGAAACTCTTT.

V and J are TRGV4 and TRGJ1 or TRGJ2. V was clipped by 1 base and J by 11 bases; unmatched bases: 5. CDR1 and CDR2 from the germline V gene are EGSTGY and YDSYTSSV. The CDR3 runs 11 residues. In nucleotides, the CDR3 is TGTGCCACCTGGGATGGATCGGAGAAACTCTTT. Its translation: CATWDGSEKLF.

The V call is TRGV9, the J call TRGJ1 or TRGJ2. The J gene is not listed in TCRdb, so it was assigned here from a DNA match to germline. Trimming at V came to 4 bases and at J to 10 bases, leaving 16 bases not matched to a gene. Per the germline V gene, CDR1 is GITISATS and CDR2 is ISYDGTV (reference sequence). This CDR3 spans 14 amino acids. The CDR3 nucleotides are TGTGCCTTGTGGGACCCCGACGGAAAATGCAAGAAACTCTTT. Encoded protein: CALWDPDGKCKKLF.

The chain recombines TRGV2 with TRGJ1 or TRGJ2. The J gene was missing in TCRdb and was found by matching the end of the DNA to germline. CDR1 and CDR2 (germline): EGSNGY, YDSYNSKV. After removal of 4 bases from V and 7 bases from J, the junction contained 7 bases not matched to a gene. The CDR3 runs 12 residues. In DNA form, the CDR3 reads TGTGCCACCTGGGATGGGAAATATAAGAAACTCTTT. Its protein is CATWDGKYKKLF.

This clone was detected only a few times. Other DNA sequences of this sample code for an identical CDR3. The chain uses TRGV4 and TRGJ1 or TRGJ2. No J gene was available from TCRdb, and it was assigned here by a germline match of the DNA. This CDR3 has 11 amino acids. The V gene end was trimmed by 0 bases and the J gene end by 11 bases; junction bases not matched to a gene: 4. The germline V gene has CDR1 EGSTGY and CDR2 YDSYTSSV. CDR3 region: CATWDGPQKLF. The CDR3 DNA follows: TGTGCCACCTGGGATGGGCCCCAGAAACTCTTT.

V and J are TRGV3 and TRGJP1. TCRdb gives no J gene; it was assigned here by matching the DNA to germline. Losses at the gene ends were 3 bases for V and 3 bases for J; bases not matched to a gene: 4. Germline CDR1 VTNTFY, CDR2 YDVSTARD (reference sequence). This CDR3 contains 14 residues. The CDR3 DNA sequence: TGTGCCACCTGGGACCTTGCCACTGGTTGGTTCAAGATATTT. This sequence encodes CATWDLATGWFKIF.

The V gene is TRGV9, the J gene TRGJ1 or TRGJ2. V lost 3 bases to trimming and J lost 3 bases; unmatched junction nucleotides: 5. Germline V gives CDR1 GITISATS, CDR2 ISYDGTV (reference sequence). The CDR3 is 13 residues long. CDR3 nucleotides: TGTGCCTTGTGGGAGCAAACTTATTATAAGAAACTCTTT. Translating it yields CALWEQTYYKKLF.

The V call is TRGV3, the J call TRGJ1 or TRGJ2. Germline matching of the DNA provided the J gene here, since TCRdb leaves it blank. The trim removed 3 bases at V and 7 bases at J, leaving 9 bases unmatched. Germline CDR1 reads VTNTFY; CDR2 reads YDVSTARD (reference sequence). This CDR3 spans 13 amino acids. CDR3 in DNA: TGTGCCACCTGGGACGGGCCGAGGTATAAGAAACTCTTT. It encodes CATWDGPRYKKLF.

This clone was picked up one time. The identical CDR3 is also encoded by other nucleotide sequences in the sample. The chain uses TRGV2 and TRGJ1 or TRGJ2. TCRdb carries no J gene annotation; the J gene was assigned here by matching the DNA with germline. CDR1 is EGSNGY and CDR2 is YDSYNSKV in the germline V gene. The CDR3 length is 14 residues. With 1 base clipped from V and 0 bases from J, the junction kept 3 bases outside the gene matches. Here the CDR3 DNA reads TGTGCCACCTGGGACGGACCGAATTATTATAAGAAACTCTTT. It is translated as CATWDGPNYYKKLF.

A note on this clone: Other DNA sequences of this sample code for an identical CDR3. The chain combines TRGV2 with TRGJP2. The J gene was not available in TCRdb and was assigned here by matching the DNA to germline segments. This CDR3 is 14 amino acids long. Trimming cost V 0 bases and J 6 bases; bases outside gene matches: 4. Germline lookup yields CDR1 EGSNGY and CDR2 YDSYNSKV. CDR3 bases: TGTGCCACCTGGGACGGGCCGGGTGATTGGATCAAGACGTTT. Translated: CATWDGPGDWIKTF.

The chain uses TRGV9 and TRGJP1. The CDR3 extends over 15 amino acids. Looked up from germline, CDR1 is GITISATS and CDR2 is ISYDGTV (reference sequence). V lost 2 bases to trimming and J lost 2 bases; unmatched junction nucleotides: 5. The CDR3 is CALWEDRTTGWFKIF. CDR3 coding DNA: TGTGCCTTGTGGGAGGACCGAACCACTGGTTGGTTCAAGATATTT.

The chain recombines TRGV3 with TRGJ1 or TRGJ2. TCRdb leaves out the J gene; it was filled in here by matching the DNA to germline. Unmatched junction bases numbered 7, after V lost 0 bases and J lost 8 bases. The CDR3 runs to 13 residues. Looked up from germline, CDR1 is VTNTFY and CDR2 is YDVSTARD (reference sequence). The DNA for the CDR3 is TGTGCCACCTGGGACAGGACGGGGGATAAGAAACTCTTT. As protein: CATWDRTGDKKLF.

As to this clone: Compared with germline, one end of the junction differs, possibly owing to a read error. The V and J genes are TRGV3 and TRGJ1 or TRGJ2. No J gene is reported in TCRdb; it was inferred here by comparing the DNA with germline. This CDR3 has 12 amino acids. The germline gives CDR1 VTNTFY, CDR2 YDVSTARD (reference sequence). CDR3 sequence reads: CATRDSYYKKLF. CDR3 nucleotides: TGTGCCACCCGGGACAGTTATTATAAGAAACTCTTT.

V usage is TRGV9 and J usage is TRGJ1 or TRGJ2. TCRdb lists no J gene, so it was determined here by aligning the DNA to germline. Germline V CDR1 and CDR2: GITISATS, ISYDGTV (reference sequence). The V and J ends lost 2 bases and 12 bases, in that order; junction bases with no gene match: 4. The CDR3 consists of 10 residues. CDR3 nucleotide sequence: TGTGCCTTGTGGGAGGCGTGGAAACTCTTT. Translating it yields CALWEAWKLF.

V usage is TRGV3 and J usage is TRGJ1 or TRGJ2. As TCRdb names no J gene, one was assigned here on the basis of a DNA match to germline. Germline V gene lookup returns CDR1 VTNTFY and CDR2 YDVSTARD (reference sequence). The junction had 8 bases not matched to a gene; V was cut back by 0 bases and J by 3 bases. The CDR3 spans 15 residues. CDR3 bases: TGTGCCACCTGGGACAGGCAATTAGGTTATTATAAGAAACTCTTT. Translation gives CATWDRQLGYYKKLF.

The chain links TRGV9 to TRGJ1 or TRGJ2. Germline V gene sequence: CDR1 GITISATS, CDR2 ISYDGTV (reference sequence). CDR3 length: 12 amino acids. After removal of 2 bases from V and 7 bases from J, the junction contained 5 bases not matched to a gene. CDR3 protein: CALWEGQYKKLF. The CDR3 nucleotides read TGTGCCTTGTGGGAGGGGCAATATAAGAAACTCTTT.

This clone was found a few times. In the same sample, other DNA sequences code for this CDR3. This chain uses TRGV4 with TRGJ1 or TRGJ2. Germline V CDR1 and CDR2: EGSTGY, YDSYTSSV. V was clipped by 0 bases and J by 10 bases; unmatched bases: 3. This CDR3 contains 11 residues. Written as DNA, the CDR3 is TGTGCCACCTGGGATGGGTACAAGAAACTCTTT. Translation gives CATWDGYKKLF.